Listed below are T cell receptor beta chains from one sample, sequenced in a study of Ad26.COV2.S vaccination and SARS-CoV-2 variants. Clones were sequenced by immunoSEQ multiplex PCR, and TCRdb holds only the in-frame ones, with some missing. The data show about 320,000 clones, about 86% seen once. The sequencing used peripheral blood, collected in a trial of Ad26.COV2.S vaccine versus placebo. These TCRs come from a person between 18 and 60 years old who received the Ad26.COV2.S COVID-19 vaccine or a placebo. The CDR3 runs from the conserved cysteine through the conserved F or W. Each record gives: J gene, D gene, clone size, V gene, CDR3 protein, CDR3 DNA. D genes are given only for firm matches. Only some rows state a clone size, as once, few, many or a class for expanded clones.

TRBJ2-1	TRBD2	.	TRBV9	CASSAQPGTSGGLVNEQFF	TGTGCCAGCAGCGCCCAACCCGGGACTAGCGGGGGTCTGGTCAATGAGCAGTTCTTC
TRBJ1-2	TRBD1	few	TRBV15	CATSSNRGVNYGYTF	TGTGCCACCAGCAGCAACAGGGGAGTTAACTATGGCTACACCTTC
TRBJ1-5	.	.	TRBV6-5	CASSRDNTVGQPQHF	TGTGCCAGCAGTAGAGACAACACGGTGGGTCAGCCCCAGCATTTT
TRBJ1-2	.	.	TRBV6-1	CASSEVQLYGYTF	TGTGCCAGCAGTGAGGTCCAACTATATGGCTACACCTTC
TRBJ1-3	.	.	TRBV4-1	CASSQPRQAGNTIYF	TGCGCCAGCAGCCAACCCCGACAGGCTGGAAACACCATATATTTT
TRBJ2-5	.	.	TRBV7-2	CASSLFRVGKETQYF	TGTGCCAGCAGCTTGTTTCGGGTTGGAAAAGAGACCCAGTACTTC
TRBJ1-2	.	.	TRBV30	CAWSQGGYYGYTF	TGTGCCTGGAGCCAGGGAGGTTACTATGGCTACACCTTC
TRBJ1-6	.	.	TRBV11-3	CASSFKASSSYNSPLHF	TGTGCCAGCAGCTTTAAGGCCTCTAGCTCCTATAATTCACCCCTCCACTTT
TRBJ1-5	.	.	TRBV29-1	CSVEVEGAPQHF	TGCAGCGTTGAGGTTGAGGGTGCGCCCCAGCATTTT
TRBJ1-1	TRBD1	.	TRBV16	CASSQPWTGSTEAFF	TGTGCCAGCAGCCAGCCTTGGACAGGGAGCACTGAAGCTTTCTTT